These T cell receptor beta chains were read from a single sample in a study of shared clonotypes between healthy human individuals. Profiled with immunoSEQ multiplex PCR; TCRdb holds only in-frame clones, not every one. The sample has millions of clones, 85% to 95% seen once. The sample taken for sequencing was naive CD4+ T cells from PBMCs. Source of these receptors: a man between 18 and 35 years old in good health. Some clones in this sample may be carry-over from other donors' samples. CDR3s include the opening cysteine and the closing phenylalanine or tryptophan. Each record gives: D gene, clone size, J gene, V gene, CDR3 protein, CDR3 DNA. A D gene is named only where the DNA matches it firmly. Clone size, where shown, is once, few, many, or a class for clones that have expanded.

-	-	TRBJ1-1	TRBV6-1	CASSSYTEAFF	TGTGCCAGCAGTTCTTACACTGAAGCTTTCTTT
TRBD1	-	TRBJ1-1	TRBV29-1	CSVDKGQVNTEAFF	TGCAGCGTTGACAAAGGACAGGTGAACACTGAAGCTTTCTTT
-	-	TRBJ2-7	TRBV7-9	CASSLAGRGYEQYF	TGTGCCAGCAGCTTAGCCGGCAGGGGATATGAGCAGTACTTC
-	-	TRBJ2-2	TRBV15	CATSREAANTGELFF	TGTGCCACCAGCAGAGAGGCGGCGAACACCGGGGAGCTGTTTTTT
-	-	TRBJ1-1	TRBV10-1	CASSESARMNTEAFF	TGCGCCAGCAGTGAGTCTGCCAGAATGAACACTGAAGCTTTCTTT
-	-	TRBJ2-7	TRBV7-9	CASSLDSSYEQYF	TGTGCCAGCAGCTTAGACAGCTCCTACGAGCAGTACTTC
-	-	TRBJ2-7	TRBV15	CATSSRQEYEQYF	TGTGCCACCAGCAGTCGACAGGAATACGAGCAGTACTTC
-	once	TRBJ1-1	TRBV6-7	CASSYSGRGGAFF	TGTGCCAGCAGTTACTCCGGCCGAGGAGGAGCTTTCTTT
-	-	TRBJ1-1	TRBV9	CASSVGQAANTEAFF	TGTGCCAGCAGCGTAGGGCAGGCGGCGAACACTGAAGCTTTCTTT
-	-	TRBJ2-5	TRBV7-8	CASSLGTGTVPGETQYF	TGTGCCAGCAGCTTAGGCACCGGGACGGTTCCGGGGGAGACCCAGTACTTC
-	-	TRBJ1-1	TRBV30	CAWSGLGPPTAFF	TGTGCCTGGAGTGGTCTGGGACCCCCCACCGCTTTCTTT
-	-	TRBJ2-7	TRBV29-1	CSARGTRQVDYEQYF	TGCAGCGCCCGGGGGACGCGACAGGTGGACTACGAGCAGTACTTC
-	-	TRBJ2-7	TRBV9	CASSVASVGATLSEQYF	TGTGCCAGCAGCGTAGCATCGGTCGGCGCTACCCTCTCCGAGCAGTACTTC
-	-	TRBJ1-1	TRBV7-9	CASSLEGVLFRAFF	TGTGCCAGCAGCTTAGAGGGGGTACTCTTTCGGGCTTTCTTT
TRBD2	-	TRBJ2-7	TRBV27	CASRYAGTRGEQYF	TGTGCCAGCAGATACGCCGGGACTAGAGGCGAGCAGTACTTC
-	-	TRBJ1-3	TRBV6-6	CASSSDSRGNTIYF	TGTGCCAGCAGTTCGGACAGCCGCGGAAACACCATATATTTT
-	-	TRBJ1-1	TRBV9	CASSPSPGSNTEAFF	TGTGCCAGCAGCCCCTCACCGGGATCGAACACTGAAGCTTTCTTT
-	-	TRBJ1-5	TRBV6-1	CASSDITAGPQHF	TGTGCCAGCAGTGACATTACAGCGGGGCCCCAGCATTTT
-	-	TRBJ2-3	TRBV7-8	CASSRRASVSTDTQYF	TGTGCCAGCAGCCGCAGGGCTAGCGTTAGCACAGATACGCAGTATTTT
-	-	TRBJ1-2	TRBV4-2	CASSQDGTLGNVYGYTF	TGTGCCAGCAGCCAAGATGGAACGCTGGGGAACGTCTATGGCTACACCTTC
TRBD1	-	TRBJ1-3	TRBV6-6	CASSYGTGTGNTIYF	TGTGCCAGCAGTTACGGGACAGGAACGGGAAACACCATATATTTT
-	few	TRBJ2-2	TRBV27	CASSRDTNTGELFF	TGTGCCAGCAGCAGGGACACCAACACCGGGGAGCTGTTTTTT
-	-	TRBJ2-3	TRBV7-2	CASSLVSGLGPDTQYF	TGTGCCAGCAGCTTAGTTTCCGGGCTAGGCCCAGATACGCAGTATTTT
-	-	TRBJ1-2	TRBV28	CASSLAAYGYTF	TGTGCCAGCAGTTTGGCAGCCTATGGCTACACCTTC
TRBD1	-	TRBJ1-3	TRBV27	CASSATGGSGNTIYF	TGTGCCAGCAGTGCCACAGGGGGCTCTGGAAACACCATATATTTT
-	once	TRBJ2-1	TRBV28	CASMGSSYNEQFF	TGTGCCAGCATGGGGAGCTCCTACAATGAGCAGTTCTTC